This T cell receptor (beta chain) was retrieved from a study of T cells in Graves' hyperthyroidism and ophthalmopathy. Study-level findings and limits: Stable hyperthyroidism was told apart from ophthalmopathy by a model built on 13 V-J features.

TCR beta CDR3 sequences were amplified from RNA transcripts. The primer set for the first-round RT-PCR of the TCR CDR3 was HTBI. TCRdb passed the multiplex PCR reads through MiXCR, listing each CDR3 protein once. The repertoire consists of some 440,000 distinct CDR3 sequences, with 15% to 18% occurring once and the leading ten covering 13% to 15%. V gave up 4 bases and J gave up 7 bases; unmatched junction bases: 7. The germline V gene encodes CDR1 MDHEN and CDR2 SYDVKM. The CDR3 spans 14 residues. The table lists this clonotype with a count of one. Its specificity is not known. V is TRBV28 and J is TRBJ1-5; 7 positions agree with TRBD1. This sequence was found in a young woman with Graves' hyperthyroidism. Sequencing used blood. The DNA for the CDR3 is TGTGCCAGCAGTTCCAACAGGGGTGGCCAGCCCCAGCATTTT. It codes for CASSSNRGGQPQHF.